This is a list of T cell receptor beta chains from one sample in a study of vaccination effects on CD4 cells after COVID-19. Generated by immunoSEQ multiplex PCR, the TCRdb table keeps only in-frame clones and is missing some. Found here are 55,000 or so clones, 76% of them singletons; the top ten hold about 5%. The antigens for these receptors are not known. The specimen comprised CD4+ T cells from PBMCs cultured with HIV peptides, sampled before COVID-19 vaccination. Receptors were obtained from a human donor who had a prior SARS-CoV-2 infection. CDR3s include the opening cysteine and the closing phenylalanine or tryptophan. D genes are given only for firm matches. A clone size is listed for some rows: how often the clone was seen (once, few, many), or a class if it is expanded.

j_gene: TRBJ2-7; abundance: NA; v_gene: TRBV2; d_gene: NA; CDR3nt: TGTGCCAGCAGTGAAACTGGGTTTGGGAACGAGCAGTACTTC; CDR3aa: CASSETGFGNEQYF
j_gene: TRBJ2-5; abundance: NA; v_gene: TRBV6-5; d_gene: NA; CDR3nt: TGTGCCAGCAGCCACCCTGCGCGGGAAGAGACCCAGTACTTC; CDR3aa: CASSHPAREETQYF
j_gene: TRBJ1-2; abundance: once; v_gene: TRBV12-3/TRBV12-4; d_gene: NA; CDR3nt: TGTGCCAGCAGTCGACGCGGTAAAGGCTACACCTTC; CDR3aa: CASSRRGKGYTF
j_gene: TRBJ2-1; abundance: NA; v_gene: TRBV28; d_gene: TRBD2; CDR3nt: TGTGCCAGCAGTTTAAATAGAGCGCTACTAGCGGGCTACAATGAGCAGTTCTTC; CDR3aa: CASSLNRALLAGYNEQFF
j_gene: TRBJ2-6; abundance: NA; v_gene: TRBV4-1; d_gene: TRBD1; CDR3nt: TGCGCCAGCAGCCAAGAGGTCTTCCCAGGGGGAACCCCCTCTGGGGCCAACGTCCTGACTTTC; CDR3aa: CASSQEVFPGGTPSGANVLTF
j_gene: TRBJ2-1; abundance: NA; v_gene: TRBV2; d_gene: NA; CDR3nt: TGTGCCAGCAGTGAACGTCCTCAGCTAGAGCAGTTCTTC; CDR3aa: CASSERPQLEQFF
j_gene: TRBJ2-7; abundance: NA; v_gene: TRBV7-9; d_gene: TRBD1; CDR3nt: TGTGCCAGCAGCTTAGTAGAGGGACAGGGGTCCTCCTACGAGCAGTACTTC; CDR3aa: CASSLVEGQGSSYEQYF
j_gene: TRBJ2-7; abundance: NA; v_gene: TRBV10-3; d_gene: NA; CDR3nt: TGTGCCATCAGTGGAGGGCTCGAGCAGTACTTC; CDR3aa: CAISGGLEQYF
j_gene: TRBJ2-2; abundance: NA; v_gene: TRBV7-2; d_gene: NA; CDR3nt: TGTGCCAGCACCCCTAGCGTAAACACCGGGGAGCTGTTTTTT; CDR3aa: CASTPSVNTGELFF
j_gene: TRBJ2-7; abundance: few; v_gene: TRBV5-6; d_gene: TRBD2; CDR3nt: TGTGCCAGCAGCTTTGGTTTTTTAGCGGGAGGTACGCAGTACTTC; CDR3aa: CASSFGFLAGGTQYF
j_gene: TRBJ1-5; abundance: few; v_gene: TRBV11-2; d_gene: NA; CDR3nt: TGTGCCAGCAGCTTAACTAGCCATCAGCCCCAGCATTTT; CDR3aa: CASSLTSHQPQHF
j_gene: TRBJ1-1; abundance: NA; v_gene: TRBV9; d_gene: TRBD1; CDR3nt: TGTGCCAGCAGCGAGGACAGGGTTGGGACTGAAGCTTTCTTT; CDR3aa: CASSEDRVGTEAFF
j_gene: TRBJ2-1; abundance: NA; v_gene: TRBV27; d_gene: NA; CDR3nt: TGTGCCAGCAGTTCTCTCGAGGCGAGCTGGGGGGGCCGCGATGAGCAGTTCTTC; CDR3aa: CASSSLEASWGGRDEQFF
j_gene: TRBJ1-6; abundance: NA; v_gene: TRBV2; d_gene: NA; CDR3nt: TGTGCCAGCAGGTGGGAAAGCTCCTATAATTCACCCCTCCACTTT; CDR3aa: CASRWESSYNSPLHF
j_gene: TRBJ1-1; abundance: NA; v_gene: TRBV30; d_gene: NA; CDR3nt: TGTGCCTGGAGTCCGGCCCGGTCGCAACGGTCGTACACTGAAGCTTTCTTT; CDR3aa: CAWSPARSQRSYTEAFF
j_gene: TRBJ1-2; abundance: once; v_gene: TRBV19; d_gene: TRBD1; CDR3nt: TGTGCCAGCAGACCCAGGGGGCACTATGGCTACACCTTC; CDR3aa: CASRPRGHYGYTF
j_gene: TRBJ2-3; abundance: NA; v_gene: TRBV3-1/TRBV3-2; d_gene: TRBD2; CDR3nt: TGTGCCAGCAGCCCCCGACTAGCAGCAGATACGCAGTATTTT; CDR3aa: CASSPRLAADTQYF
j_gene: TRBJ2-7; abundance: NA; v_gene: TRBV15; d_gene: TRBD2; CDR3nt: TGTGCCACCAGCAGAGGCCTGCTAGCGGGGGGGAACGAGCAGTACTTC; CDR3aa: CATSRGLLAGGNEQYF
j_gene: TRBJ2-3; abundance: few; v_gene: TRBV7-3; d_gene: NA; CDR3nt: TGTGCCAGCAGCATATCAAAGGCAGATACGCAGTATTTT; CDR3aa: CASSISKADTQYF
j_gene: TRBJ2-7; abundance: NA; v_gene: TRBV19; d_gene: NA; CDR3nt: TGTGCCAGTAGTATCAGGGACTCCTACGAGCAGTACTTC; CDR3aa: CASSIRDSYEQYF
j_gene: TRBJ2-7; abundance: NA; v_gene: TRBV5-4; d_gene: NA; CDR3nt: TGTGCCAGCAGCTTGAGGATCGAGCAGTACTTC; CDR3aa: CASSLRIEQYF
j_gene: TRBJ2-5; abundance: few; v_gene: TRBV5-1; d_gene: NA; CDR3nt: TGCGCCAGCAGCGCTAGGAGCCTCCAAGAGACCCAGTACTTC; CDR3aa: CASSARSLQETQYF
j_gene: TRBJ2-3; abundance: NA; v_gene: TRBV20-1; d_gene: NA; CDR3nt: TGCAGTGCTAGTGCCGGGAGCGCGGATACGCAGTATTTT; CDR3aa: CSASAGSADTQYF
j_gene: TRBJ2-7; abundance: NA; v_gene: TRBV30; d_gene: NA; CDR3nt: TGTGCCTGGAGTGTAAGTTTATACTCCGAGCAGTACTTC; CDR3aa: CAWSVSLYSEQYF
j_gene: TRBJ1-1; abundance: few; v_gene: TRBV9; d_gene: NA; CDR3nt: TGTGCCAGCAGCGCATACGGGGAGGGGAACACTGAAGCTTTCTTT; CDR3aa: CASSAYGEGNTEAFF
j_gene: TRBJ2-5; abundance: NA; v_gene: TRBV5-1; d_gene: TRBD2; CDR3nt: TGCGCCAGCAGCTCGACTAGCGGGGGAGAGACCCAGTACTTC; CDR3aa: CASSSTSGGETQYF
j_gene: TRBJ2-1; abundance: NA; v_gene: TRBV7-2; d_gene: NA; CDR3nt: TGTGCCAGCAGCCCCTACAGAGAGCAGTTCTTC; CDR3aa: CASSPYREQFF
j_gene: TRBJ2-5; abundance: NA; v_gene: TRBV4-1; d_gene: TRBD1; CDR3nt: TGCGCCAGCAAACAGACAGGGGCAAAGACCCAGTACTTC; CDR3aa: CASKQTGAKTQYF
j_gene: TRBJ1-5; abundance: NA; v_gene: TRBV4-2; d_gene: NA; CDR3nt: TGTGCCAGCAGCCAAGAGGACAGTTTTTATAGCAATCAGCCCCAGCATTTT; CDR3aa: CASSQEDSFYSNQPQHF
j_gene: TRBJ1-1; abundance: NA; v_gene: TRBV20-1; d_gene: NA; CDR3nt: TGCAGTGCTAGTTCGATCGTTGCTTTCTTT; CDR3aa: CSASSIVAFF
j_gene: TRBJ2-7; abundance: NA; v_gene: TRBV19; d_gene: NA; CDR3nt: TGTGCCAGTGCAAATTTTCGGGGGACAACCTACGAGCAGTACTTC; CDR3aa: CASANFRGTTYEQYF
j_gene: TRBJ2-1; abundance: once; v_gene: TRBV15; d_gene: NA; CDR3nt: TGTGCCACCAGCAGAAGCACCCATGAGCAGTTCTTC; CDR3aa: CATSRSTHEQFF
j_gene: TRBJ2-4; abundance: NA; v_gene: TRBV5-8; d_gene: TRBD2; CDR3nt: TGTGCCAGCAGCGAGTTAGCGGGAGAGACTACCAAAAACATTCAGTACTTC; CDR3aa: CASSELAGETTKNIQYF
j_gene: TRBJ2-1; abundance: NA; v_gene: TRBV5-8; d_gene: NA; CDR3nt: TGTGCCAGCAGCTTCGGAACGGACTACAATGAGCAGTTCTTC; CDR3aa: CASSFGTDYNEQFF
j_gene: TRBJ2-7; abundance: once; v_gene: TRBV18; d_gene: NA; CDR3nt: TGTGCCAGCTCACCACCATGGGGAACCTACGAGCAGTACTTC; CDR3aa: CASSPPWGTYEQYF
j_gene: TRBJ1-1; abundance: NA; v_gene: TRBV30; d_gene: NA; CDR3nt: TGTGCCCGCCTGGAGTGGTCCGAAGCTTTCTTT; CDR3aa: CARLEWSEAFF
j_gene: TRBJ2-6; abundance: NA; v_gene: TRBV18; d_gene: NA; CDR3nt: TGTGCCAGCTCACTTGGGCAAGGTGTCTACTCTGGGGCCAACGTCCTGACTTTC; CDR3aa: CASSLGQGVYSGANVLTF
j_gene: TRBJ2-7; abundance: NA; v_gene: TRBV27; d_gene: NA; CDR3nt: TGTGCCAGCAGTGGAGGGGGGGGTGGCGAGCAGTACTTC; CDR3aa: CASSGGGGGEQYF
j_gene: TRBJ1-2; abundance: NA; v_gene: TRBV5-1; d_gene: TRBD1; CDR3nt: TGCGCCAGCAGCTTGGGGCCCGGGACAGGGATTTTAGGGACCTTC; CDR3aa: CASSLGPGTGILGTF
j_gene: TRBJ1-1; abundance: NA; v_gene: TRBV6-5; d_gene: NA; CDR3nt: TGTGCCAGCAGTCGGGCCACTCCGAACACTGAAGCTTTCTTT; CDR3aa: CASSRATPNTEAFF
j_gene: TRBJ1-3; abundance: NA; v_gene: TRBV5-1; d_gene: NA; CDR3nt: TGCGCCAGCAGCTTGGCATGGACAGATGGAAACACCATATATTTT; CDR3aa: CASSLAWTDGNTIYF